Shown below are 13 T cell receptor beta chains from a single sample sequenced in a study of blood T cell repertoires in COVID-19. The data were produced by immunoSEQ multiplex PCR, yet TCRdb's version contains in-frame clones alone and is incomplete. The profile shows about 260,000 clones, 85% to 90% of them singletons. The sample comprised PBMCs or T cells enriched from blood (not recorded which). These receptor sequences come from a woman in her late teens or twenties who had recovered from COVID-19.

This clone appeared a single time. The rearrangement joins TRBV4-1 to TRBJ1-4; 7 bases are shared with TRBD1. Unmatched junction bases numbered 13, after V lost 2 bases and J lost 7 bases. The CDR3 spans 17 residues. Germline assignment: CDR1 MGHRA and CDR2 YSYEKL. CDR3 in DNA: TGCGCCAGCAGCCAACCTGATCCCGGGACAGTAGCTGAAAAACTGTTTTTT. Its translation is CASSQPDPGTVAEKLFF.

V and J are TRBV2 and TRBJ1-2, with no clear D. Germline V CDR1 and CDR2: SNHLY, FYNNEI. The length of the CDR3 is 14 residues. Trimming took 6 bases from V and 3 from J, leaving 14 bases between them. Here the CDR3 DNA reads TGTGCCAGCAGACGAGAGGTACACCACTATGGCTACACCTTC. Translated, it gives CASRREVHHYGYTF. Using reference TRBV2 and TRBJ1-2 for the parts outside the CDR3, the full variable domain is EPEVTQTPSHQVTQMGQEVILRCVPISNHLYFYWYRQILGQKVEFLVSFYNNEISEKSEIFDDQFSVERPDGSNFTLKIRSTKLEDSAMYFCASRREVHHYGYTFGSGTRLTVV.

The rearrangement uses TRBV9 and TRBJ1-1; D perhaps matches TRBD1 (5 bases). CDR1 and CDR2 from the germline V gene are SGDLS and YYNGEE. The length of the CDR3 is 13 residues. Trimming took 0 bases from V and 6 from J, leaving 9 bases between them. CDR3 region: CASSVDGGSEAFF. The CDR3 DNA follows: TGTGCCAGCAGCGTAGACGGGGGTTCTGAAGCTTTCTTT.

This CDR3 is CASSQDRYSLYGYTF. CDR3 bases: TGCGCCAGCAGCCAAGATAGGTACAGCCTCTATGGCTACACCTTC. This chain links TRBV4-1 with TRBJ1-2, with D unclear. Germline V gives CDR1 MGHRA, CDR2 YSYEKL. This CDR3 spans 15 amino acids. Trimming cost V 0 bases and J 4 bases, with 12 bases left between them.

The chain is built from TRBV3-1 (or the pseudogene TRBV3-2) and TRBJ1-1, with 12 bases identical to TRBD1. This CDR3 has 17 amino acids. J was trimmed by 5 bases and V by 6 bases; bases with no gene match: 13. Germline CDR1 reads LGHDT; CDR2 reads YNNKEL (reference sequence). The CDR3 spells CASRTTGTGGARTEAFF. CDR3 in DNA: TGTGCCAGCAGGACCACCGGGACAGGGGGCGCAAGGACTGAAGCTTTCTTT.

The CDR3 DNA is TGTGCCAGCGGGGGTACTAGCGGTCTGGGCACCGGGGAGCTGTTTTTT. As protein: CASGGTSGLGTGELFF. The chain uses TRBV9 and TRBJ2-2; 8 bases map to TRBD2. Unmatched junction bases numbered 12, after V lost 7 bases and J lost 4 bases. This CDR3 has 16 amino acids. From germline, CDR1 is SGDLS and CDR2 YYNGEE.

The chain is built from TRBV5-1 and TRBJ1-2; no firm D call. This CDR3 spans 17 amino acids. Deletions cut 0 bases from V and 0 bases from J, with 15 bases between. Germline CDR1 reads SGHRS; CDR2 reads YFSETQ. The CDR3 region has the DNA TGCGCCAGCAGCTTGGGATTAGGGAGGACCCCTAACTATGGCTACACCTTC. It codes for CASSLGLGRTPNYGYTF. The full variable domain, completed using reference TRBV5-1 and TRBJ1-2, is KAGVTQTPRYLIKTRGQQVTLSCSPISGHRSVSWYQQTPGQGLQFLFEYFSETQRNKGNFPGRFSGRQFSNSRSEMNVSTLELGDSALYLCASSLGLGRTPNYGYTFGSGTRLTVV.

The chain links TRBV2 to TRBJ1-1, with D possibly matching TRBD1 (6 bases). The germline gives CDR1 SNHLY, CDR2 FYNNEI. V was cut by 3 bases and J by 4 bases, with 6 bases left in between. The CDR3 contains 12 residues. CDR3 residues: CASSETGTEAFF. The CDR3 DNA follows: TGTGCCAGCAGTGAGACAGGCACTGAAGCTTTCTTT.

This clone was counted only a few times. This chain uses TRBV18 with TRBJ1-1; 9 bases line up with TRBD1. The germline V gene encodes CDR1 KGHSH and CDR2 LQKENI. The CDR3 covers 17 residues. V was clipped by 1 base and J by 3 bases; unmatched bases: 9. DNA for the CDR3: TGTGCCAGCTCACCACTGGAGACAGGGGGTCCGGACACTGAAGCTTTCTTT. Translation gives CASSPLETGGPDTEAFF. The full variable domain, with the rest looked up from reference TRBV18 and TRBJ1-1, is NAGVMQNPRHLVRRRGQEARLRCSPMKGHSHVYWYRQLPEEGLKFMVYLQKENIIDESGMPKERFSAEFPKEGPSILRIQQVVRGDSAAYFCASSPLETGGPDTEAFFGQGTRLTVV.

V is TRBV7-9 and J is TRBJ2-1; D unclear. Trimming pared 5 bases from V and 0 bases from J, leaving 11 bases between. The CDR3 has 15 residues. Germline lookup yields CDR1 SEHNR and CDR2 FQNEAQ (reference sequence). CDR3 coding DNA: TGTGCCAGCAGCGAAGACGGGTACTCCTACAATGAGCAGTTCTTC. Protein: CASSEDGYSYNEQFF.

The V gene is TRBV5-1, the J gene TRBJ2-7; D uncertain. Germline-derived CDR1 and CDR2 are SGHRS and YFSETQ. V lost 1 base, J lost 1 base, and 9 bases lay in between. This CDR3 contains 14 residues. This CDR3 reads CASSLLEWSYEQYF. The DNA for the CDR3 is TGCGCCAGCAGCTTGCTGGAGTGGTCCTACGAGCAGTACTTC. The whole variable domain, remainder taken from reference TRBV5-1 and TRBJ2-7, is KAGVTQTPRYLIKTRGQQVTLSCSPISGHRSVSWYQQTPGQGLQFLFEYFSETQRNKGNFPGRFSGRQFSNSRSEMNVSTLELGDSALYLCASSLLEWSYEQYFGPGTRLTVT.

CDR3 residues: CASRSNEREKLFF. CDR3 DNA: TGTGCCAGCAGAAGTAATGAGCGGGAAAAACTGTTTTTT. The V call is TRBV12-3 or TRBV12-4, the J call TRBJ1-4; unclear D gene. Trimming took off 6 bases at V and 8 bases at J, with 13 bases between the two ends. The CDR3 is made up of 13 amino acids.

The CDR3 loop is CASRDFAGGFSYNEQFF. CDR3 nucleotides: TGTGCCAGCCGAGATTTTGCGGGGGGCTTTTCTTACAATGAGCAGTTCTTC. J is TRBJ2-1 and V is TRBV5-4; 8 positions match TRBD2. V was pared by 7 bases and J by 4 bases, with 16 bases of the junction left unmatched. Germline V gene sequence: CDR1 SGHNT, CDR2 YYREEE (reference sequence). This CDR3 comprises 17 residues.